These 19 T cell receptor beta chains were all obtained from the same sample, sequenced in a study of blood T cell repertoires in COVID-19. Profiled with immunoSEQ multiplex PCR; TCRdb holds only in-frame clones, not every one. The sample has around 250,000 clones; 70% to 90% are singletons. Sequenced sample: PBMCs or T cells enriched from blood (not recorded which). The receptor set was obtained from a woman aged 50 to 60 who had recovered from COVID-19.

CDR3 in amino acids: CASSEGQQETQYF. DNA for the CDR3: TGTGCCAGCAGCGAGGGACAACAAGAGACCCAGTACTTC. The chain links TRBV9 to TRBJ2-5, with D possibly TRBD1 on 6 matching bases. Germline lookup yields CDR1 SGDLS and CDR2 YYNGEE. The V gene lost 3 bases and the J gene lost 2 bases, with 8 bases spanning the gap. The CDR3 sequence is 13 residues long.

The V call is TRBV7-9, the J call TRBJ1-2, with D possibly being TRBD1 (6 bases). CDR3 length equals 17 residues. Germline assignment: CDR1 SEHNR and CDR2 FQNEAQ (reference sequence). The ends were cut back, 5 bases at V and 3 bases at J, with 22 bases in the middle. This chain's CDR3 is CASSIWEGRGEYYGYTF. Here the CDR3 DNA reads TGTGCCAGCAGCATATGGGAGGGCAGGGGCGAATACTATGGCTACACCTTC.

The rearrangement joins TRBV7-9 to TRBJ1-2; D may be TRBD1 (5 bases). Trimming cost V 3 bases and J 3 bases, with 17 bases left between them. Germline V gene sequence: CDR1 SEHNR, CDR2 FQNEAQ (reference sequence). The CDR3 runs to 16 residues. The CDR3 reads CASSFVGGGNYYGYTF. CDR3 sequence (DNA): TGTGCCAGCAGCTTCGTGGGGGGAGGAAACTACTATGGCTACACCTTC. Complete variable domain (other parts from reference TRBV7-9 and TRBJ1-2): DTGVSQNPRHKITKRGQNVTFRCDPISEHNRLYWYRQTLGQGPEFLTYFQNEAQLEKSRLLSDRFSAERPKGSFSTLEIQRTEQGDSAMYLCASSFVGGGNYYGYTFGSGTRLTVV.

CDR3 bases: TGTGCCAGCAGCCAAGATTGGGCACTAGCGGGAGACCCGTACGAGCAGTACTTC. The encoded protein is CASSQDWALAGDPYEQYF. The genes are TRBV4-2 and TRBJ2-7, with 11 bases lining up with TRBD2. Germline trimming cut 0 bases from V and 4 bases from J; bases unmatched to any gene: 11. CDR3 length equals 18 residues. Germline CDR1 reads LGHNA; CDR2 reads YNFKEQ.

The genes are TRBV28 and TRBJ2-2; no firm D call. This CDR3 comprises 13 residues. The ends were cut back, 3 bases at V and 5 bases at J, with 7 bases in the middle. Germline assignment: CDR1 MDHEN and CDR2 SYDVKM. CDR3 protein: CASSLVGTGELFF. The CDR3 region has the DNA TGTGCCAGCAGTTTGGTCGGGACCGGGGAGCTGTTTTTT.

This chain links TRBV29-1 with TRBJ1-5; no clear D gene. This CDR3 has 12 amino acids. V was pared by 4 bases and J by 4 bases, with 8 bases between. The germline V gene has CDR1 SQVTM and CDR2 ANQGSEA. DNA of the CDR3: TGCAGCGTTGCCGACGGGAATCAGCCCCAGCATTTT. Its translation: CSVADGNQPQHF.

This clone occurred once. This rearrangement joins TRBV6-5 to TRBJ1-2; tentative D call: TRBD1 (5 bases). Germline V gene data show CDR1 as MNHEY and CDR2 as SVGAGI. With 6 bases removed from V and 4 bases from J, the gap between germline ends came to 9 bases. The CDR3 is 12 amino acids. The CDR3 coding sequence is TGTGCCAGCAGATCCAGGGTCTATGGCTACACCTTC. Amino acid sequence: CASRSRVYGYTF.

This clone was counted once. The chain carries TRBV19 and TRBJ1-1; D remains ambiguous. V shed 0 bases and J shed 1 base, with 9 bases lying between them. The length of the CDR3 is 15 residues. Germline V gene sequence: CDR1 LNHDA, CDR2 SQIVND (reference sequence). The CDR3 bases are TGTGCCAGTAGTATAGAAGGCAGGCAGAACACTGAAGCTTTCTTT. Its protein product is CASSIEGRQNTEAFF.

As DNA, the CDR3 is TGTGCCAGTAGTGGGGGACTAGCGGGGAGATTTACAGATACGCAGTATTTT. Encoded protein: CASSGGLAGRFTDTQYF. V gene TRBV19 combines with J gene TRBJ2-3; TRBD2 matches 13 bases. Germline assignment: CDR1 LNHDA and CDR2 SQIVND (reference sequence). V shed 5 bases, J shed 3 bases, and the junction held 8 bases outside the gene matches. The CDR3 is 17 residues long.

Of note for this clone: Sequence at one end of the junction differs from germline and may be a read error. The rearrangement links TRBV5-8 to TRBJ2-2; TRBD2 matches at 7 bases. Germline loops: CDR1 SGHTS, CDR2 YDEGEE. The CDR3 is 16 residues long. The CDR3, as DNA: TGTGCCAGCAGGTTGGGACTATCCGCGAACACCGGGGAGCTGTTTTTT. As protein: CASRLGLSANTGELFF.

The DNA for the CDR3 is TGTGCCAGCAGCCAATTCGGGACAGAAGAGACCCAGTACTTC. Translating it yields CASSQFGTEETQYF. The chain has TRBV3-1 (or the pseudogene TRBV3-2) and TRBJ2-5; TRBD1 aligns across 7 bases. V dropped 2 bases and J dropped 3; count of bases not matched to a gene: 3. The CDR3 extends over 14 amino acids. CDR1 and CDR2 from the germline V gene are LGHDT and YNNKEL (reference sequence).

CDR3 nucleotides: TGTGCCAGCAGTTCGTCAGGGGCTGGAAACACCATATATTTT. Translated: CASSSSGAGNTIYF. The chain links TRBV28 to TRBJ1-3; D perhaps matches TRBD1 (6 bases). Germline-derived CDR1 and CDR2 are MDHEN and SYDVKM. Trimming removed 4 bases from V and 2 bases from J, with 9 bases in between. The CDR3 covers 14 residues.

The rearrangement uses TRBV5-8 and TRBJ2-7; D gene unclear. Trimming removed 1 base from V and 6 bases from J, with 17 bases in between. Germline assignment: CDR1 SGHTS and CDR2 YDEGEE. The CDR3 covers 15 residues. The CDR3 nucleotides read TGTGCCAGCAGCTTGTATCTGGGTCCGGGTGGCGAGCAGTACTTC. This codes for CASSLYLGPGGEQYF.

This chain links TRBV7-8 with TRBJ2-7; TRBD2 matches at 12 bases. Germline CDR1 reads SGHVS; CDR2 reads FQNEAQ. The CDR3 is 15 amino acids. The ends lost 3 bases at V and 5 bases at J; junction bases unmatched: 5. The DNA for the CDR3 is TGTGCCAGCAGCTTTTCTAGCGGGAGGGCCCACGAGCAGTACTTC. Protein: CASSFSSGRAHEQYF.

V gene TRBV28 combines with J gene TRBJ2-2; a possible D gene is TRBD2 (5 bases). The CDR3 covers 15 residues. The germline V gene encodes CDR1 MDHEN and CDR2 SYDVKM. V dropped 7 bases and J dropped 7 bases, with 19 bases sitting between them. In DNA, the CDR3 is TGTGCCAGCACTTCCTTCGGACTGTTCAGCGGGGAGCTGTTTTTT. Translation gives CASTSFGLFSGELFF.

CDR3 protein: CASNRLTSGRAEQYF. The DNA of the CDR3 is TGTGCCAGCAACCGCTTGACTAGCGGGAGGGCCGAGCAGTACTTC. The chain has TRBV6-5 and TRBJ2-7, with 14 bases lining up with TRBD2. J was trimmed by 6 bases and V by 7 bases; bases with no gene match: 8. This CDR3 is 15 amino acids long. The germline V gene encodes CDR1 MNHEY and CDR2 SVGAGI.

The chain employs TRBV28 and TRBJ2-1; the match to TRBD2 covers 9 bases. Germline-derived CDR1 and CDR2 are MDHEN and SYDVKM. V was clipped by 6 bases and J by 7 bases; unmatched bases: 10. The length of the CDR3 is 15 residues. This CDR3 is CASSPRGGRENEQFF. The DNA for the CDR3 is TGTGCCAGCAGCCCGAGGGGCGGGAGGGAAAATGAGCAGTTCTTC.

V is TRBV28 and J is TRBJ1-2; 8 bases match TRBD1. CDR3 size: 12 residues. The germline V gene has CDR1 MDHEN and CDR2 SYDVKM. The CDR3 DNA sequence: TGTTCATCCTTCGACAGGGGCGGTGGCTACACCTTC. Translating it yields CSSFDRGGGYTF.

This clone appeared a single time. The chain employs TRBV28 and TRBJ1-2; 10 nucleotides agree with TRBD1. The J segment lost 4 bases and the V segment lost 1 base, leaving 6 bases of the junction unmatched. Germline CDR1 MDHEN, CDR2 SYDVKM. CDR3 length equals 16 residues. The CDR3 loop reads CASSLSVTGGFYGYTF. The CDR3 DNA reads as TGTGCCAGCAGTTTATCCGTGACAGGGGGCTTCTATGGCTACACCTTC.